The T cell receptor (beta chain) under discussion was sequenced for a study of T cells after yellow fever vaccination. TCRdb used MiXCR to reprocess the 5' RACE reads, holding one entry per CDR3 protein. The repertoire has nearly 550,000 distinct CDR3 sequences, roughly a fifth of them found once; the top ten carry 14%. This clonotype has more than one count but fewer than ten. The antigen is undetermined. Study-level results: Only a minor proportion of clonotypes was detected across both CD4 and CD8 compartments.

Sample: PBMCs, taken 15 days after the yellow fever booster vaccination. The TCR was taken from a man aged 30-40 years who received the YFV17D yellow fever vaccine.

The CDR3 DNA sequence: TGCGCCAGCAGCCAGTTGTACCAAGAGACCCAGTACTTC. This sequence encodes CASSQLYQETQYF. The chain joins TRBV5-1 to TRBJ2-5; no firm D call. CDR1 SGHRS and CDR2 YFSETQ come from the germline V gene. The CDR3 runs to 13 residues. V was cut by 4 bases and J by 0 bases, with 7 bases left in between.